One and the same sample provided the 24 T cell receptor beta chains below, sequenced in a study of T cells in Graves' hyperthyroidism and ophthalmopathy. Regions amplified from RNA transcripts were the TCR beta CDR3 regions. The HTBI primer set was used in a first-round RT-PCR of the TCR CDR3. MiXCR, applied by TCRdb to the multiplex PCR reads, yields one record per CDR3 protein. The data show under 200,000 distinct CDR3 sequences, less than 10% seen once. Sequenced: blood. The source of these receptors is a woman under 30 with Graves' hyperthyroidism that later progressed to Graves' ophthalmopathy.

Concerning this clonotype: The junction departs from germline at one end; a sequencing error may be responsible. The chain is built from TRBV5-6 and TRBJ1-1, with 9 bases lining up with TRBD1. Germline loops: CDR1 SGHDT, CDR2 YYEEEE. CDR3 size: 15 residues. The CDR3 nucleotides are TGTGCCAGCAGCTCCAAGACAGGGGGTGACACTGAAGCTCTCTTT. Its translation is CASSSKTGGDTEALF. Based on the CDR3 plus reference TRBV5-6 and TRBJ1-1, the full variable domain is DAGVTQSPTHLIKTRGQQVTLRCSPKSGHDTVSWYQQALGQGPQFIFQYYEEEERQRGNFPDRFSGHQFPNYSSELNVNALLLGDSALYLCASSSKTGGDTEALFGQGTRLTVV.

This clonotype has a count of ten or more. The chain carries TRBV7-3 and TRBJ1-1, with D unclear. Germline values: CDR1 SGHTA, CDR2 FQGTGA. CDR3 length equals 13 residues. Between the trimmed V and J ends, which lost 3 bases and 3 bases, there was a span of 8 bases. CDR3 protein: CASSFNGDTEAFF. Written as DNA, the CDR3 is TGTGCCAGCAGCTTTAACGGGGACACTGAAGCTTTCTTT.

With regard to this clonotype: This may arise from a read error, as a much more abundant clone is one base away. The CDR3 coding sequence is TGTGCCAGCTCACCTCTGGACAGGCCCTACGAGCAGGACTTC. As protein: CASSPLDRPYEQDF. The chain joins TRBV18 to TRBJ2-7; 7 nucleotides match TRBD1. The CDR3 runs to 14 residues. Germline V gives CDR1 KGHSH, CDR2 LQKENI.

This clonotype was picked up many times. V and J are TRBV10-2 and TRBJ2-3, with TRBD2 matching over 8 bases. The CDR3 totals 14 residues. The germline CDR1 and CDR2 sequences are WSHSY and SAAADI. V trimming: 7 bases; J trimming: 4 bases; junction bases outside the gene matches: 7. In DNA form, the CDR3 reads TGCGCCAGCACCGTCGGGAGGGCCGCAGATACGCAGTATTTT. It encodes CASTVGRAADTQYF.

CDR3 region: CASSLFESSYNSPLHF. The CDR3 DNA sequence: TGTGCCAGCAGCTTGTTTGAGAGCTCCTATAATTCACCCCTCCACTTT. The chain joins TRBV5-8 to TRBJ1-6; no clear D. Germline V gene sequence: CDR1 SGHTS, CDR2 YDEGEE. There are 16 residues in the CDR3. V lost 1 base and J lost 0, with 8 bases in between.

At least ten counts were recorded for this clonotype. The chain uses TRBV7-9 and TRBJ1-1; no firm D call. Germline CDR1 is SEHNR and CDR2 is FQNEAQ (reference sequence). The CDR3 totals 11 residues. V gave up 1 base and J gave up 6 bases, with 3 bases separating them. DNA for the CDR3: TGTGCCAGCAGCTTAGGGTCTGAAGCTTTCTTT. This codes for CASSLGSEAFF.

On this clonotype: Given a much more abundant clone one base away, this may be a read error. The chain combines TRBV4-1 with TRBJ2-7, with TRBD1 matching over 10 bases. This CDR3 region has 14 residues. The germline V gene has CDR1 MGHRA and CDR2 YSYEKL. J lost 2 bases, V lost 3 bases, and 1 base had no gene match. The CDR3 is CASSHGTGAYEQYF. In DNA, the CDR3 is TGCGCCAGCAGCCACGGGACAGGGGCCTACGAGCAGTACTTC.

This chain connects TRBV11-2 to TRBJ1-3; no reliable D call. The germline V gene has CDR1 SGHAT and CDR2 FQNNGV. The V gene lost 4 bases and the J gene lost 0 bases, with 16 bases spanning the gap. The CDR3 consists of 17 residues. This chain's CDR3 is CASSYSSGSHSGNTIYF. The CDR3 nucleotides are TGTGCCAGCAGCTACTCGTCTGGGAGTCACTCTGGAAACACCATATATTTT.

Concerning this clonotype: A much more abundant neighbour one base away suggests this may be a read error. The CDR3 does not end in the conserved phenylalanine or tryptophan, so this is likely a read error. CDR3 DNA: TGTGCCAGCAGGGCCAGCTCCTACGAGCAGTACTGC. It yields the protein CASRASSYEQYC. The chain employs TRBV28 and TRBJ2-7; D not certain. This CDR3 spans 12 amino acids. In germline, CDR1 is MDHEN, CDR2 SYDVKM. The germline V and J ends were trimmed by 6 bases and 0 bases, with 6 bases remaining between them.

Many counts were recorded for this clonotype. The gene calls are TRBV7-3 and TRBJ2-3; D is possibly TRBD1 (5 bases). The V gene lost 3 bases and the J gene lost 0 bases, with 7 bases spanning the gap. Germline values: CDR1 SGHTA, CDR2 FQGTGA. The CDR3 is made up of 14 amino acids. DNA for the CDR3: TGTGCCAGCAGCTTGACAGCAAGCACAGATACGCAGTATTTT. Residues: CASSLTASTDTQYF.

This clonotype has more than one count but fewer than ten. The chain recombines TRBV19 with TRBJ2-7, with TRBD2 matching over 8 bases. Germline lookup yields CDR1 LNHDA and CDR2 SQIVND (reference sequence). The CDR3 length is 14 residues. After removal of 5 bases from V and 4 bases from J, the junction contained 7 bases not matched to a gene. The CDR3 bases are TGTGCCAGTAGTTTAGGGACTAGTCGATACGAGCAGTACTTC. Protein product: CASSLGTSRYEQYF.

The sample holds many counts of this clonotype. The chain carries TRBV10-1 and TRBJ2-3; D uncertain. This CDR3 comprises 14 residues. The germline V gene has CDR1 WNHNN and CDR2 SYGVQD (reference sequence). The V end was cut by 2 bases, the J end by 5 bases, with 11 bases between. The CDR3 is CASSEPTFGDTQYF. CDR3 sequence (DNA): TGCGCCAGCAGTGAGCCTACCTTTGGAGATACGCAGTATTTT.

This clonotype was recorded many times. In DNA form, the CDR3 reads TGCGCCAGCAGCCAACGGGGGGTGCCTGGGACTGAGCAGTTCTTC. Amino acids: CASSQRGVPGTEQFF. The chain links TRBV4-1 to TRBJ2-1, with TRBD2 identical over 7 bases. Germline CDR1 MGHRA, CDR2 YSYEKL. This CDR3 spans 15 amino acids. V dropped 2 bases and J dropped 9; count of bases not matched to a gene: 10.

This clonotype was found a few times. V is TRBV9 and J is TRBJ2-7, with 10 positions matching TRBD2. The CDR3 is 16 amino acids. Per germline, CDR1 SGDLS and CDR2 YYNGEE. The V and J ends lost 3 bases and 4 bases, in that order; junction bases with no gene match: 10. This chain's CDR3 is CASSARGAGGQYEQYF. The CDR3 DNA reads as TGTGCCAGCAGCGCCCGCGGAGCGGGGGGGCAGTACGAGCAGTACTTC.

CDR3 residues: CASSLGASEETQYF. CDR3 coding DNA: TGCGCCAGCAGCTTGGGGGCTAGCGAAGAGACCCAGTACTTC. The chain combines TRBV5-1 with TRBJ2-5; perhaps TRBD2 as D (6 bases). The length of the CDR3 is 14 residues. Germline V gives CDR1 SGHRS, CDR2 YFSETQ. V was shortened by 0 bases and J by 3 bases, with 9 bases between the two germline ends.

This clonotype has a count of ten or more. CDR3 DNA sequence: TGCAGTGCTAGACAGGGGATCAGCCAGCCCCAGCATTTT. This sequence encodes CSARQGISQPQHF. The chain links TRBV20-1 to TRBJ1-5, with a weak D call TRBD1 (6 bases). This CDR3 region has 13 residues. Germline CDR1 is DFQATT and CDR2 is SNEGSKA (reference sequence). The V gene lost 2 bases and the J gene lost 7 bases, with 12 bases spanning the gap.

This chain links TRBV3-1 with TRBJ2-1, with a possible D match to TRBD2 (6 bases). Germline V gives CDR1 LGHDT, CDR2 YNNKEL (reference sequence). Trimming cost V 1 base and J 9 bases, with 13 bases left between them. The CDR3 has 14 amino acids. The CDR3 sequence: CASSQVSGAGEQFF. CDR3 bases: TGTGCCAGCAGCCAAGTAAGTGGAGCGGGTGAGCAGTTCTTC.

The V call is TRBV6-2 or TRBV6-3, the J call TRBJ2-7; D might be TRBD1 or TRBD2, each matching 5 bases. The CDR3 totals 13 residues. Trimming pared 6 bases from V and 2 bases from J, leaving 11 bases between. Per the germline V gene, CDR1 is MNHEY and CDR2 is SVGEGT. The CDR3 sequence is CASREGRTYEQYF. CDR3 DNA sequence: TGTGCCAGCAGAGAGGGGCGCACCTACGAGCAGTACTTC.

Many counts were recorded for this clonotype. The chain uses TRBV2 and TRBJ1-2; weak D call: TRBD1 (6 bases). This CDR3 region has 14 residues. The germline gives CDR1 SNHLY, CDR2 FYNNEI. The ends were cut back, 2 bases at V and 6 bases at J, with 13 bases in the middle. The CDR3 spells CASSERETGDGYTF. The CDR3 nucleotides are TGTGCCAGCAGTGAAAGGGAGACAGGCGATGGCTACACCTTC. Using reference TRBV2 and TRBJ1-2 for the parts outside the CDR3, the full variable domain is EPEVTQTPSHQVTQMGQEVILRCVPISNHLYFYWYRQILGQKVEFLVSFYNNEISEKSEIFDDQFSVERPDGSNFTLKIRSTKLEDSAMYFCASSERETGDGYTFGSGTRLTVV.

This clonotype was seen at least ten times. The gene calls are TRBV19 and TRBJ1-2, with 8 bases lining up with TRBD1. Trimming removed 3 bases from V and 4 bases from J; junction bases left unmatched: 1. This CDR3 region has 13 residues. Germline V gene lookup returns CDR1 LNHDA and CDR2 SQIVND (reference sequence). The CDR3 here is CASSMGTGYGYTF. CDR3 nucleotides: TGTGCCAGTAGTATGGGGACAGGCTATGGCTACACCTTC.

V gene TRBV5-5 combines with J gene TRBJ2-7; 11 bases map to TRBD2. CDR1 is SGHKS, CDR2 YYEKEE, per germline (reference sequence). This CDR3 has 16 amino acids. V dropped 6 bases and J dropped 2; count of bases not matched to a gene: 10. CDR3 coding DNA: TGTGCCAGCAACTCTACTAGCGGGGGTTCTCCCTACGAGCAGTACTTC. Residues: CASNSTSGGSPYEQYF.

The chain is built from TRBV27 and TRBJ1-2; D may be TRBD1 (5 bases). The CDR3 runs 16 residues. Between the trimmed V and J ends, which lost 6 bases and 6 bases, there was a span of 23 bases. Germline CDR1 is MNHEY and CDR2 is SMNVEV (reference sequence). CDR3 in amino acids: CASSDNNKVGRDGYTF. In DNA, the CDR3 is TGTGCCAGCAGCGACAATAACAAGGTTGGCAGGGATGGCTACACCTTC.

The table lists this clonotype with many counts. The rearrangement joins TRBV12-3 or TRBV12-4 to TRBJ2-1; TRBD2 might be the D (5 bases). V was trimmed by 7 bases and J by 0 bases, leaving 13 bases between them. The CDR3 totals 15 residues. CDR3 residues: CASNPSEASYNEQFF. As DNA, the CDR3 is TGTGCCAGCAATCCTTCGGAGGCCTCCTACAATGAGCAGTTCTTC.

At least ten counts were recorded for this clonotype. V and J are TRBV11-2 and TRBJ1-2; D is ambiguous. The CDR3 is 11 amino acids. Germline CDR1 SGHAT, CDR2 FQNNGV. Trimming shortened V by 5 bases and J by 8 bases, and 9 bases separated the two germline ends. CDR3 protein: CASSRPKGYTF. The CDR3 nucleotides are TGTGCCAGCAGCCGGCCCAAAGGCTACACCTTC.